The TCR beta chain described here comes from a study of regulatory T cells in long-lasting Graves disease. The wider study: To qualify as persistent, Graves' disease required over 5 years of antithyroid drugs with positive TSH receptor antibodies.

The sample holds many counts of this clonotype. Its matching antigen is unknown. Indicated time point: persistent/refractory GD, antithyroid drugs over 5 years with positive TRAb. PBMCs provided the RNA from which the TCR library was made. V gave up 2 bases and J gave up 2 bases, with 9 bases separating them. CDR1 is MDHEN and CDR2 is SYDVKM in the germline V gene. The CDR3 extends over 14 amino acids. Both iRepertoire HTBI primers and Arm-PCR of CDR3 regions were used to build the TCR beta libraries. Methods used by the authors: Gene usage covered 62 TRBV and around 15 TRBJ segments. A single record per CDR3 protein comes from TCRdb applying MiXCR to the multiplex PCR reads. These V and J calls are TCRdb output, not the study's own analysis. The sample records fewer than 600,000 distinct CDR3 sequences, about 20% being singletons. Study-wide findings and caveats: TRBV28 was favored in persistent disease, as were TRBJ1-2 and TRBJ2-5.

This TCR was sampled from a female donor with Graves disease. The source was peripheral blood mononuclear cells (PBMCs), collected when the disease was refractory, from a patient treated with antithyroid drugs. The gene calls are TRBV28 and TRBJ2-5; D uncertain. CDR3 residues: CASSLRHLQETQYF. In DNA form, the CDR3 reads TGTGCCAGCAGTTTACGTCATCTTCAAGAGACCCAGTACTTC.